Listed below are T cell receptor beta chains from one sample, sequenced in a study of response to subunit inactivated influenza vaccine. TCRdb reprocessed the RT-PCR reads via MiXCR and lists one record per CDR3 protein. The sample lists about 520,000 distinct CDR3 sequences; around 7.7% were seen once. The material was PBMCs from blood, obtained about 23 months after vaccination. These receptors were collected from a man aged 50-75 years who received an inactivated influenza vaccine. Both conserved end residues are part of each CDR3. The order of the fields is clone size, D gene, V gene, J gene, CDR3 DNA, CDR3 protein. A D gene is named only where the DNA matches it firmly. The size of a clone is reported for some rows only, either as once, few or many, or as a class for expanded clones.

-	-	TRBV6-5	TRBJ1-2	TGTGCCAGCAGTTACTCCACCGCGGGTTCAAGAGGCTACACCTTC	CASSYSTAGSRGYTF
few	-	TRBV20-1	TRBJ2-7	TGCAGTGCTAGAGATTTATTGGCAGGGGCTGTGTACGAGCAGTACTTC	CSARDLLAGAVYEQYF
many	-	TRBV20-1	TRBJ1-1	TGCAGTGCTAGTGGGTTCGGCGGAAACACTGAAGCTTTCTTT	CSASGFGGNTEAFF
-	-	TRBV7-2	TRBJ2-6	TGTGCCAGCAGCTTTGTCTCCGAGCTGAGGGCCAACGTCCTGACTTTC	CASSFVSELRANVLTF
few	-	TRBV6-1	TRBJ2-7	TGTGCCAGCATTGGACAGTTGTCCACCTACGAGCAGTACTTC	CASIGQLSTYEQYF
few	TRBD1	TRBV25-1	TRBJ2-1	TGTGCCAGCAGTGACCCCCCTCCAGGGGGCAATGGGAATGAGCAGTTCTTC	CASSDPPPGGNGNEQFF
many	-	TRBV5-1	TRBJ1-2	TGCGCCAGCAGCTTGGATTGGGCGGCTAACTATGGCTACACCTTC	CASSLDWAANYGYTF
many	-	TRBV15	TRBJ2-7	TGTGCCACCAGCAGAGATACCTCGCTGGGCTACGAGCAGTACTTC	CATSRDTSLGYEQYF
-	TRBD1	TRBV5-6	TRBJ1-1	TGTGCCAGCAGCTCGAACAGGGGTATGAGGAGCGACACTGAAGCTTTCTTT	CASSSNRGMRSDTEAFF
-	TRBD2	TRBV12-3/TRBV12-4	TRBJ2-3	TGTGCCAGCAGTTTGAGGGCGCTCCTAGCGGGAGTAGATACGCAGTATTTT	CASSLRALLAGVDTQYF
many	-	TRBV4-3	TRBJ2-2	TGCGCCAGCAGCCATTCTAGCCCCGGGGAGCTGTTTTTT	CASSHSSPGELFF
-	-	TRBV7-2	TRBJ2-2	TGTTCCAGCAGCCCCGTGGTGCCCGGGGAGCTGTTTTTT	CSSSPVVPGELFF
few	-	TRBV7-6	TRBJ1-1	TGTGCCAGCAGCTTAGCAATAGACACAGAAGCTTTCTTT	CASSLAIDTEAFF
many	-	TRBV6-1	TRBJ2-1	TGTGCCAGCAGTCGGTCCGGACAGAATGAGCAGTTCTTC	CASSRSGQNEQFF
few	TRBD1	TRBV5-1	TRBJ2-5	TGCGCCAGCAGCCTTGACAGGGTGAGGGCCCGCGAGACCCAGTACTTC	CASSLDRVRARETQYF
many	-	TRBV5-1	TRBJ1-1	TGCGCCAGCAGCCGTGACAGGACTGAAGCTTTCTTT	CASSRDRTEAFF
many	TRBD1	TRBV7-2	TRBJ1-1	TGTGCCAGCAGCTTAGCTGGGACAGGCACTGAAGCTTTCTTT	CASSLAGTGTEAFF
many	TRBD2	TRBV6-1	TRBJ2-3	TGTGCCAGCAACCTAGCGGGGGGGCCCGGTTCGCAGTATTTT	CASNLAGGPGSQYF
-	-	TRBV7-9	TRBJ1-1	TGTGCCAGCAGCTTTGGAGAAACTGAAGCTTTCTTT	CASSFGETEAFF
many	TRBD2	TRBV20-1	TRBJ2-5	TGCAGTGCTACGGGACTAGCGGGAGGGAGGTCCAGAGAGACCCAGTACTTC	CSATGLAGGRSRETQYF
many	TRBD1	TRBV20-1	TRBJ2-7	TGCAGTGCTAGTGCCAGGGGGTCCTACGAGCAGTACTTC	CSASARGSYEQYF
many	TRBD1	TRBV14	TRBJ2-1	TGTGCCAGCAGTGCGGACAGGGGCTCCTACAATGAGCAGTTCTTC	CASSADRGSYNEQFF
-	-	TRBV4-2	TRBJ2-4	TGTGCCAGCAGCCAAGAACTCACTAGTCTGGACATTCAGTACTTC	CASSQELTSLDIQYF
many	-	TRBV11-2	TRBJ2-1	TGTGCCAGCAGCCAGTGGACGGCGTACAATGAGCAGTTCTTC	CASSQWTAYNEQFF
-	-	TRBV10-3	TRBJ2-1	TGTGCCATCAGTTCGGTTGGTTATGAGCAGTTCTTC	CAISSVGYEQFF
few	TRBD2	TRBV20-1	TRBJ2-2	TGCAGTGCTCTTACTAGCGGGAGCGGCGGGGAGCTGTTTTTT	CSALTSGSGGELFF
-	TRBD1	TRBV5-1	TRBJ1-4	TGCGCCAGCAGCTTGCTCGGGACAGGGCATGAAAAACTGTTTTTT	CASSLLGTGHEKLFF
many	-	TRBV6-1	TRBJ2-7	TGTGCCAACACGTCGTTGAGGTCCTACGAGCAGTACTTC	CANTSLRSYEQYF
few	-	TRBV28	TRBJ2-3	TGTGCCAGCAGTTTAACCCTGACTAGCACAGATACGCAGTATTTT	CASSLTLTSTDTQYF
-	TRBD2	TRBV29-1	TRBJ2-7	TGCAGCGTCAGGGGCGCGTCTACTAGCGGGACCTTTGGGAGGGAGCAGTACTTC	CSVRGASTSGTFGREQYF
-	-	TRBV5-1	TRBJ2-2	TGCGCCAGCAGCCCTCCGTTCCGCGGAAGGGGCGGGGAGCTGTTTTTT	CASSPPFRGRGGELFF
-	TRBD1	TRBV28	TRBJ2-3	TGTGCCAGCAGTTCCCGGGACAGAGAAGCCACAGATACGCAGTATTTT	CASSSRDREATDTQYF
-	-	TRBV28	TRBJ2-4	TGTGCCAGCAGTTTCCTAGGGGGAGTCAAAAACATTCAGTACTTC	CASSFLGGVKNIQYF
many	TRBD2	TRBV7-8	TRBJ2-1	TGTGCCAGCAGCTCGCGACTAGCGGGAGGTTACTCCTACAATGAGCAGTTCTTC	CASSSRLAGGYSYNEQFF
-	-	TRBV9	TRBJ2-2	TGTGCCAGCAGCGTAGCTCTCGCAGGATCGAACACCGGGGAGCTGTTTTTT	CASSVALAGSNTGELFF
-	-	TRBV12-3/TRBV12-4	TRBJ1-3	TGTGCCAGCAGAGCGGGGCTCAACACCATATATTTT	CASRAGLNTIYF
-	TRBD1	TRBV29-1	TRBJ1-1	TGCAGCGTCGGTCAGGGGGTCGCTGAAGCTTTCTTT	CSVGQGVAEAFF
-	TRBD2	TRBV4-3	TRBJ2-3	TGCGCCAGCAGCCAATTCTCAGCGGGGGGCACAGATACGCAGTATTTT	CASSQFSAGGTDTQYF
few	-	TRBV7-2	TRBJ2-4	TGTGCCAGCAGCTTAGATGGGATACAGTACTTC	CASSLDGIQYF
many	-	TRBV7-9	TRBJ1-2	TGTGCCAGCAGCTTGGCTGACGTGAACTATGGCTACACCTTC	CASSLADVNYGYTF